The 16 T cell receptor beta chains presented below share a single source sample, sequenced in a study of CXCR3-negative and CXCR3-positive naive CD8 T cells. Their cognate antigens are unknown. Study results and limitations: When CXCR3-positive naive cells were set against CXCR3-negative naive cells, the former had more hydrophobic TRB CDR3s.

The TRB cDNA libraries were prepared by 5' RACE with UMI labels. TCRdb reanalyzed the 5' RACE reads, giving one entry per CDR3 protein sequence and no DNA. The table lists around 88,000 distinct CDR3 sequences. The sequenced sample consisted of naive CXCR3+ CD8+ T cells from blood. Subset specified: CD45RO-CCR7+CD27+CD95- naive CD8+ T cells expressing CXCR3 (TNR3+). These receptors all come from a human donor in good health. Some clones in this sample may be carry-over from other donors' samples.

The chain joins TRBV7-9 to TRBJ2-1; lacking DNA, the TRBD1 call made by TCRdb goes unchecked. CDR3 size: 16 residues. Germline V gene sequence: CDR1 SEHNR, CDR2 FQNEAQ (reference sequence). The CDR3 sequence: CASSLAVGGGHNEQFF. The full variable domain, in which reference TRBV7-9 and TRBJ2-1 provide the parts outside the CDR3, is DTGVSQNPRHKITKRGQNVTFRCDPISEHNRLYWYRQTLGQGPEFLTYFQNEAQLEKSRLLSDRFSAERPKGSFSTLEIQRTEQGDSAMYLCASSLAVGGGHNEQFFGPGTRLTVL.

V usage is TRBV14 and J usage is TRBJ2-3. Germline CDR1 and CDR2: SGHDN and FVKESK. This CDR3 is built from 15 residues. CDR3 in amino acids: CASSRAQSSTDTQYF.

This sequence joins TRBV9 and TRBJ1-6; TCRdb designates TRBD1, a call that cannot be tested without DNA. There are 18 residues in the CDR3. From germline, CDR1 is SGDLS and CDR2 YYNGEE. CDR3 region: CTSSPGTGVRLYNSPLHF.

This chain joins TRBV5-4 and TRBJ2-7; TCRdb proposes TRBD1, but this gene call is untestable without DNA. CDR1 SGHNT and CDR2 YYREEE come from the germline V gene (reference sequence). The CDR3 has 15 amino acids. The CDR3 spells CASSNDRATTYEQYF.

The chain employs TRBV29-1 and TRBJ2-1; TCRdb indicates TRBD2, and absent DNA this call remains unverified. Looked up from germline, CDR1 is SQVTM and CDR2 is ANQGSEA. The CDR3 length is 16 residues. The CDR3 protein is CSHLPGLAGPLNEQFF.

The rearrangement links TRBV6-2 or TRBV6-3 to TRBJ2-1; the D gene TCRdb calls, TRBD1, cannot be checked with no DNA. CDR1 and CDR2 from the germline V gene are MNHEY and SVGEGT. CDR3 length: 11 residues. The CDR3 protein is CASSYSQAQFF.

The V gene is TRBV29-1, the J gene TRBJ2-3; no DNA is available, so the TRBD1 call from TCRdb remains unchecked. This CDR3 contains 16 residues. CDR1 and CDR2 (germline): SQVTM, ANQGSEA. The CDR3 sequence: CSVEATQGGHTDTQYF.

The chain combines TRBV12-3 or TRBV12-4 with TRBJ2-7. The CDR3 consists of 13 residues. This CDR3 is CASSPGDSFEQYF.

The CDR3 sequence is CSVVGTGTSYEQYF. The V and J genes are TRBV29-1 and TRBJ2-7; TCRdb picks TRBD1, but there is no DNA to check that call. Germline CDR1 and CDR2: SQVTM and ANQGSEA. The CDR3 sequence is 14 residues long.

The genes are TRBV20-1 and TRBJ2-7; TCRdb names TRBD2, which stays unverified in the absence of DNA. CDR3 length equals 13 residues. Germline lookup yields CDR1 DFQATT and CDR2 SNEGSKA (reference sequence). Here the CDR3 reads CSAPPKSSYEQYF.

V is TRBV12-3 or TRBV12-4 and J is TRBJ2-1; TCRdb designates TRBD1, a call that cannot be tested without DNA. CDR3 size: 14 residues. CDR3: CASSFGWGLNEQFF.

The chain couples TRBV23-1 to TRBJ1-4. TRBV23-1 is classed as an ORF, of uncertain function. CDR3 length: 18 residues. CDR3 in amino acids: CARQGFRKEWQRVEKLFF.

This chain links TRBV28 with TRBJ2-1; TCRdb's D call of TRBD2 is untestable without DNA. There are 15 residues in the CDR3. Per germline, CDR1 MDHEN and CDR2 SYDVKM. The CDR3: CASSFPLAGPNEQFF. Based on the CDR3 plus reference TRBV28 and TRBJ2-1, the full variable domain is DVKVTQSSRYLVKRTGEKVFLECVQDMDHENMFWYRQDPGLGLRLIYFSYDVKMKEKGDIPEGYSVSREKKERFSLILESASTNQTSMYLCASSFPLAGPNEQFFGPGTRLTVL.

The chain links TRBV11-2 to TRBJ2-7. Per germline, CDR1 SGHAT and CDR2 FQNNGV. The CDR3 covers 12 residues. The CDR3 spells CASSFGLREQYF.

The genes are TRBV27 and TRBJ1-2; without DNA, the TCRdb call of TRBD1 cannot be checked. CDR3 size: 16 residues. Germline assignment: CDR1 MNHEY and CDR2 SMNVEV (reference sequence). The CDR3 is CASSPVGTGYFYGYTF.

The chain is built from TRBV6-6 and TRBJ1-5. Germline CDR1 and CDR2: MNHNY and SVGAGI (reference sequence). This CDR3 contains 16 residues. CDR3 amino acids: CASSGKDGTSNQPQHF.